Presented here are 4 T cell receptor beta chains from one specimen sequenced in a study of tumor and adjacent non-tumor tissue in lung cancer. The template was RNA from unsorted bulk tissue. More than 3 cm separated this lung sample from the edge of the tumor. The library came from three nested PCR rounds adapted from ARM-PCR protocols. TCRdb re-analysed the multiplex PCR reads in MiXCR, keeping a single row per CDR3 protein. The repertoire holds 47,000 or so distinct CDR3 sequences, with 60% to 65% as singletons. Source material: distant non-tumor lung tissue. The receptors derive from a woman in her 70s with non-small cell lung cancer.

This clonotype was recorded a few times. V usage is TRBV20-1 and J usage is TRBJ2-7, with no clear D. This CDR3 contains 14 residues. Trimming stripped 2 bases from V and 3 bases from J, with 14 bases between. The V gene's germline CDR1 is DFQATT and CDR2 SNEGSKA (reference sequence). In nucleotides, the CDR3 is TGCAGTGCTAGAAAACCTGGACCGAACTACGAGCAGTACTTC. It translates to CSARKPGPNYEQYF.

This clonotype has a handful of counts. The chain employs TRBV30 and TRBJ2-1; 15 bases line up with TRBD2. The ends lost 5 bases at V and 7 bases at J; junction bases unmatched: 0. Germline CDR1 reads GTSNPN; CDR2 reads SVGIG (reference sequence). The CDR3 runs 13 residues. In DNA form, the CDR3 reads TGTGCCTGGGGACTAGCGGGAGGGAATGAGCAGTTCTTC. This translates into CAWGLAGGNEQFF.

A note on this clonotype: The DNA is omitted, as the CDR3 cannot be located on it reliably, and the CDR3 follows TCRdb's listing. The CDR3 loop reads CSVEVGQGIRYF. The gene calls are TRBV29-1 and TRBJ2-7; the D call of TRBD1 is as the table states it, not checked on the DNA. Germline CDR1 is SQVTM and CDR2 is ANQGSEA. Including both end residues, the CDR3 is 12 amino acids long.

There are a few counts of this clonotype. The chain employs TRBV30 and TRBJ1-1; TRBD1 agrees at 8 bases. Germline-derived CDR1 and CDR2 are GTSNPN and SVGIG (reference sequence). CDR3 length: 14 residues. V shed 3 bases, J shed 1 base, and the junction held 4 bases outside the gene matches. Here the CDR3 DNA reads TGTGCCTGGAGGCCACAGGGGGGGAACACTGAAGCTTTCTTT. Translating it yields CAWRPQGGNTEAFF.